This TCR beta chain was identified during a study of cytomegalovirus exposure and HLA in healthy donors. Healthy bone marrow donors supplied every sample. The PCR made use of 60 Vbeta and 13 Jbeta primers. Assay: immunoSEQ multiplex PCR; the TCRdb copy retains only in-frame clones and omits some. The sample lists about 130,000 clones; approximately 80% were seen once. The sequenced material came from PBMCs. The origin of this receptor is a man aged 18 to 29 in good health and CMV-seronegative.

CDR3 sequence reads: CASRPPQVATEQYF. CDR3 sequence (DNA): TGTGCCAGCAGGCCGCCTCAGGTTGCAACCGAGCAGTACTTC. This rearrangement joins TRBV27 to TRBJ2-7; D is unclear. CDR1 and CDR2 from the germline V gene are MNHEY and SMNVEV (reference sequence). The V gene lost 6 bases and the J gene lost 6 bases, with 18 bases spanning the gap. The CDR3 sequence is 14 residues long.